Listed here is a single TCR beta chain. This clonotype was counted at least ten times. Its antigen specificity is not known. Base qualities are missing; no much larger clone stands one base away. The data are from a study of response to subunit inactivated influenza vaccine (dated by TCRdb to about 2018). Study-wide context: Deep quantitative profiling of the T cell receptor repertoire was used in the study to follow responses to a trivalent subunit inactivated influenza vaccine.

Germline trimming: 4 bases from V, 9 bases from J; junction bases outside gene matches: 7. From the cysteine up to the phenylalanine, the CDR3 has a length of 13 residues. The retained sequence is limited to the CDR3, 39 bases, with the frame set at the first base. The germline V gene yields SQVTM for CDR1 and ANQGSEA for CDR2. Paper-wide results and their limitations: The authors proposed that each seasonal influenza vaccination may bring in only a limited number of new T cells.

To prepare the library, RT-PCR was applied. Instrument used: Illumina HiSeq 2500. TCRdb handled the public reads itself, with Q25 trimming in fastp and clone calling in MiXCR, and kept productive beta chains. When rows share a CDR3 protein, they turn into one entry using the most common DNA and genes. The sample table lists approximately 520,000 distinct CDR3 sequences, about 15% of them with a count of one. The biggest ten clones account for less than 4% of the sample. The sequence links TRBV29-1 to TRBJ2-1; 9 central bases correspond to TRBD2. Sequences were derived from CD4+ T cells sorted from PBMCs, sampled about 24 months after vaccination. The sequence derives from a man between 50 and 70 years old who received an inactivated influenza vaccine. Donor details come from another sample of the same person, matched by shared clones. The nucleotide sequence reads TGCAGCGTTGCGGCGGGAGGGCCGGGTGAGCAGTTCTTC. The resulting protein is CSVAAGGPGEQFF.